The sequence of this T cell receptor (beta chain) was determined in a study of blood T cell repertoires in COVID-19. Per the authors' pipeline: Using reference gene primer amplification, nucleated cell counts were estimated. The repertoire was sequenced with immunoSEQ multiplex PCR; TCRdb's copy has only in-frame clones and lacks some. V and J calls and clone size follow that table, whereas D and trimming were derived from the DNA. Of some 150,000 clones in the sample, roughly 79% are singletons; the top ten hold roughly 9.1%. Per the germline V gene, CDR1 is GTSNPN and CDR2 is SVGIG (reference sequence). The CDR3 runs to 14 residues. The ends were cut back, 6 bases at V and 6 bases at J, with 19 bases in the middle.

This rearrangement joins TRBV30 to TRBJ2-3, with D possibly being TRBD2 (6 bases). This TCR came from a woman in her sixties with active or convalescent COVID-19. The specimen sequenced was peripheral blood. The CDR3, as DNA: TGTGCCTGTTCAGGGTCGGGAGTTTGGGATACGCAGTATTTT. Its translation: CACSGSGVWDTQYF.